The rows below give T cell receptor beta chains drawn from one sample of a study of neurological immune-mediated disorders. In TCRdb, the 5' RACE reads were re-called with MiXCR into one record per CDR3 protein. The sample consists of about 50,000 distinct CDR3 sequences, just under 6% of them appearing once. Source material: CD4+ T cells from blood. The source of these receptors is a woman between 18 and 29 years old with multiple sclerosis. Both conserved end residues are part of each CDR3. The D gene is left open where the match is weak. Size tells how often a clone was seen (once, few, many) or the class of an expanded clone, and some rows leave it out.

cdr3_nt: TGCGCCAGCAGCTTGACCTCGGGACAGGGGAGCACAGATACGCAGTATTTT
cdr3_aa: CASSLTSGQGSTDTQYF
j_call: TRBJ2-3
v_call: TRBV5-1
clone_size: many
d_call: TRBD1

cdr3_nt: TGCAGTGCCGGGGGGCCATCTAACTATGGCTACACCTTC
cdr3_aa: CSAGGPSNYGYTF
j_call: TRBJ1-2
v_call: TRBV20-1
clone_size: .
d_call: .

cdr3_nt: TGTGCCAGCAGCCAAGATACGAGGGCCGGGAATTCACCCCTCCACTTT
cdr3_aa: CASSQDTRAGNSPLHF
j_call: TRBJ1-6
v_call: TRBV4-2
clone_size: many
d_call: .

cdr3_nt: TGTGCCAGCAGTTTTAATTTTGGGACAGCCCAAGAGACCCAGTACTTC
cdr3_aa: CASSFNFGTAQETQYF
j_call: TRBJ2-5
v_call: TRBV27
clone_size: many
d_call: TRBD1

cdr3_nt: TGTGCCAGCAGCGTAGACCCGGTCCGTAATGAAAAACTGTTTTTT
cdr3_aa: CASSVDPVRNEKLFF
j_call: TRBJ1-4
v_call: TRBV9
clone_size: many
d_call: .

cdr3_nt: TGCAGTGCCGGAGCTCGGGGGAAGAGCACAGATACGCAGTATTTT
cdr3_aa: CSAGARGKSTDTQYF
j_call: TRBJ2-3
v_call: TRBV20-1
clone_size: many
d_call: .

cdr3_nt: TGTGCCAGCAGTGACTCGAGGGGAACTGAAGCTTTCTTT
cdr3_aa: CASSDSRGTEAFF
j_call: TRBJ1-1
v_call: TRBV6-4
clone_size: many
d_call: .

cdr3_nt: TGCAGTGCTAGACTAGACACTTGGGCTAGCGGGATTGGTACGCAGTATTTT
cdr3_aa: CSARLDTWASGIGTQYF
j_call: TRBJ2-3
v_call: TRBV20-1
clone_size: many
d_call: TRBD2

cdr3_nt: TGTGCCAGCAGTTACTCAGGGCCCAGGGAGCAGTACTTC
cdr3_aa: CASSYSGPREQYF
j_call: TRBJ2-7
v_call: TRBV6-6
clone_size: few
d_call: .

cdr3_nt: TGTGCCAGCAGTTACTCCGGCAGGAACACTGAAGCTTTCTTT
cdr3_aa: CASSYSGRNTEAFF
j_call: TRBJ1-1
v_call: TRBV6-5
clone_size: many
d_call: .

cdr3_nt: TGTGCCAGCAGTTACATGAGGGTGGGCAGTGAAAAACTGTTTTTT
cdr3_aa: CASSYMRVGSEKLFF
j_call: TRBJ1-4
v_call: TRBV6-5
clone_size: many
d_call: .

cdr3_nt: TGCGCCAGCAGCAGAAACACCCGAGGCGATGAAAAACTGTTTTTT
cdr3_aa: CASSRNTRGDEKLFF
j_call: TRBJ1-4
v_call: TRBV5-1
clone_size: many
d_call: .

cdr3_nt: TGCAGCCTTAGCGGGAGGGCAGAGACCCAGTACTTC
cdr3_aa: CSLSGRAETQYF
j_call: TRBJ2-5
v_call: TRBV29-1
clone_size: many
d_call: TRBD2

cdr3_nt: TGCAGTGCTAGAGATCCCGAGGGCGGCAATCAGCCCCAGCATTTT
cdr3_aa: CSARDPEGGNQPQHF
j_call: TRBJ1-5
v_call: TRBV20-1
clone_size: .
d_call: .

cdr3_nt: TGTGCCAGCAGTGAAAGGGGGGGCTCCTACAATGAGCAGTTCTTC
cdr3_aa: CASSERGGSYNEQFF
j_call: TRBJ2-1
v_call: TRBV6-1
clone_size: many
d_call: .